The clone carrying this T cell receptor (beta chain) occurred a few times. The sample belongs to a study of blood T cell repertoires in COVID-19. Germline V gene data show CDR1 as MNHEY and CDR2 as SMNVEV (reference sequence). CDR3 length: 16 amino acids. V shed 5 bases and J 3 bases; nucleotides not matched to a gene: 5. Study processing details: Amplification of reference gene primers was used by the study to estimate nucleated cell counts. Repertoires were generated with immunoSEQ multiplex PCR, while TCRdb's copy carries only in-frame clones and drops some. From that table come the V and J calls and clone size; the DNA was used to work out D and trimming. The sample has about 150,000 clones, 80% to 90% seen once.

The sequencing sample was made of peripheral blood. The chain joins TRBV27 to TRBJ2-2; 11 nucleotides line up with TRBD1. The source is a human donor in a cohort sampled during active COVID-19. The CDR3 reads CASSLGTGGDTGELFF. CDR3 DNA: TGTGCCAGCAGTCTGGGGACAGGGGGGGACACCGGGGAGCTGTTTTTT.